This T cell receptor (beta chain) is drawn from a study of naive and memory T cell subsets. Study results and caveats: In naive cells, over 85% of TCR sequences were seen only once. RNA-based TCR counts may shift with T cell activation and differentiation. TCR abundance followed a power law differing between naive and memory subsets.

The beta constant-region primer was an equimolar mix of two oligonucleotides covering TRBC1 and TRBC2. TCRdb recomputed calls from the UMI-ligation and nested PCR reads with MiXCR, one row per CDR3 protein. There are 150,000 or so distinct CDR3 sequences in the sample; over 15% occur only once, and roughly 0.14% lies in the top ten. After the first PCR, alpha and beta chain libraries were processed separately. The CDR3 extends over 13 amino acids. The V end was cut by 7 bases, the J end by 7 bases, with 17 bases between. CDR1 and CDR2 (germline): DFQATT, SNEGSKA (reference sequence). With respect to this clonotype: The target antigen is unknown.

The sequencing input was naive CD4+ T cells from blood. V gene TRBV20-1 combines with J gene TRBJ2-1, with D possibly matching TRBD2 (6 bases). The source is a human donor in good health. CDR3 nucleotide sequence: TGCAGTGTGGGTAGGCGGGAAGTAAATGAGCAGTTCTTC. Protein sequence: CSVGRREVNEQFF.